The 20 T cell receptor beta chains given below trace back to one sample, sequenced in a study of T-cell reconstitution after alpha-beta-depleted transplantation in children. Unique molecular identifiers tagged the TCRbeta library. TCRdb processed the PCR reads anew with MiXCR; each CDR3 protein has one entry. The sample records around 580,000 distinct CDR3 sequences, more than 20% being singletons. Sequencing was performed on PBMCs, mostly from graft donor cells, taken 360 days after TCRalphabeta/CD19-depleted stem cell transplant. These TCRs come from a boy in the first two years of life who had a stem cell transplant for acute myeloid leukemia, so the T cells may come from the graft donor.

This clonotype was seen repeatedly, ten times or more. This chain joins TRBV4-1 and TRBJ1-5; D possibly corresponds to TRBD1 (6 bases). Trimming removed 1 base from V and 9 bases from J, with 13 bases in between. The V gene's germline CDR1 is MGHRA and CDR2 YSYEKL. This CDR3 has 14 amino acids. This CDR3 is CASSQVGGVSPQHF. The CDR3 nucleotides read TGCGCCAGCAGCCAAGTGGGGGGCGTTTCGCCCCAGCATTTT.

This clonotype is a singleton in its sample. The chain links TRBV2 to TRBJ2-2; 7 bases fit TRBD2. The CDR3 consists of 16 residues. J lost 2 bases, V lost 2 bases, and 5 bases had no gene match. Germline V lookup: CDR1 SNHLY, CDR2 FYNNEI. This CDR3 reads CASSENGGSNTGELFF. CDR3 nucleotides: TGTGCCAGCAGTGAAAACGGGGGGAGTAACACCGGGGAGCTGTTTTTT. Filled out from reference TRBV2 and TRBJ2-2, the complete variable domain reads EPEVTQTPSHQVTQMGQEVILRCVPISNHLYFYWYRQILGQKVEFLVSFYNNEISEKSEIFDDQFSVERPDGSNFTLKIRSTKLEDSAMYFCASSENGGSNTGELFFGEGSRLTVL.

V usage is TRBV20-1 and J usage is TRBJ2-1; 8 bases align to TRBD2. V shed 4 bases and J 1 base; nucleotides not matched to a gene: 6. This CDR3 comprises 15 residues. CDR1 DFQATT and CDR2 SNEGSKA come from the germline V gene (reference sequence). DNA for the CDR3: TGCAGTGCTATGCGGGGGGCACCTTCCTACAATGAGCAGTTCTTC. Its translation is CSAMRGAPSYNEQFF.

This clonotype showed up just once. The J gene is TRBJ2-7, the V gene TRBV25-1; D is uncertain. The CDR3 loop spans 13 amino acids. V lost 6 bases and J lost 4, with 13 bases in between. The germline gives CDR1 MGHDK, CDR2 SYGVNS. The CDR3 here is CASSSRVGYEQYF. In DNA, the CDR3 is TGTGCCAGCAGCAGCCGCGTCGGTTACGAGCAGTACTTC.

The gene calls are TRBV20-1 and TRBJ2-7; TRBD1 matches at 7 bases. V shed 3 bases, J shed 1 base, and the junction held 3 bases outside the gene matches. The CDR3 is 13 amino acids. Germline V gives CDR1 DFQATT, CDR2 SNEGSKA (reference sequence). DNA of the CDR3: TGCAGTGCTAGGGGGACAGCTTCCTACGAGCAGTACGTC. It yields the protein CSARGTASYEQYV.

This clonotype was seen at least ten times. The chain has TRBV29-1 and TRBJ2-3; 8 bases are shared with TRBD2. The CDR3 sequence is 13 residues long. The germline V gene has CDR1 SQVTM and CDR2 ANQGSEA. The V gene end was trimmed by 6 bases and the J gene end by 2 bases; junction bases not matched to a gene: 4. The CDR3 DNA reads as TGCAGCGTGGCGGGGGGCTACACAGATACGCAGTATTTT. This sequence encodes CSVAGGYTDTQYF.

In this sample, this clonotype turned up many times. The chain carries TRBV15 and TRBJ1-5; D is ambiguous. CDR3 size: 16 residues. Trimming left V 1 base short and J 9 bases short, with 19 bases between. Germline assignment: CDR1 LNHNV and CDR2 YYDKDF (reference sequence). The CDR3 spells CATSRGRVGPTLPQHF. For the CDR3, the DNA is TGTGCCACCAGCAGAGGTCGAGTAGGGCCCACCTTGCCCCAGCATTTT.

There are a few counts of this clonotype. The rearrangement links TRBV7-9 to TRBJ1-2; 12 bases fit TRBD1. After removal of 5 bases from V and 8 bases from J, the junction contained 15 bases not matched to a gene. Germline CDR1 SEHNR, CDR2 FQNEAQ (reference sequence). The CDR3 has 17 residues. The CDR3 coding sequence is TGTGCCAGCAGCCCCGTAACAGAGGGACAGGGGGCGCAGGGCTACACCTTC. This translates into CASSPVTEGQGAQGYTF.

The rearrangement joins TRBV5-6 to TRBJ1-5; 7 bases line up with TRBD1. CDR1 and CDR2 from the germline V gene are SGHDT and YYEEEE. CDR3 length: 19 residues. V lost 0 bases to trimming and J lost 1 base; unmatched junction nucleotides: 13. The CDR3 sequence: CASSLAKRGPEVSNQPQHF. CDR3 sequence (DNA): TGTGCCAGCAGCTTGGCGAAGAGGGGGCCAGAGGTGAGCAATCAGCCCCAGCATTTT.

This chain uses TRBV12-3 or TRBV12-4 with TRBJ1-6, with D maybe TRBD1 (5 bases). The V gene lost 5 bases and the J gene lost 0 bases, with 5 bases spanning the gap. This CDR3 is 14 amino acids long. The DNA for the CDR3 is TGTGCCAGCAGTCAGGGCTCCTATAATTCACCCCTCCACTTT. Residues: CASSQGSYNSPLHF.

This chain connects TRBV7-2 to TRBJ2-7; D uncertain. CDR3 length: 13 amino acids. Trimming removed 5 bases at V and 2 bases at J, with 10 bases between. CDR1 is SGHTA, CDR2 FQGNSA, per germline. The DNA of the CDR3 is TGTGCCAGCAGCACCCAATTCCCCTACGAGCAGTACTTC. Protein sequence: CASSTQFPYEQYF.

This clonotype was observed many times. The gene calls are TRBV7-9 and TRBJ2-2; either TRBD1 or TRBD2 may supply D (5 bases each). The CDR3 runs 15 residues. CDR1 SEHNR and CDR2 FQNEAQ come from the germline V gene (reference sequence). Trimming cost V 5 bases and J 0 bases, with 10 bases left between them. The CDR3 DNA reads TGTGCCAGCAGCCAGAGGGGTTCGAACACCGGGGAGCTGTTTTTT. Protein: CASSQRGSNTGELFF.

This clonotype was observed at least ten times. This chain's CDR3 is CASSLSSGGDTGELFF. CDR3 nucleotide sequence: TGTGCCAGCAGCTTGTCCAGCGGGGGAGACACCGGGGAGCTGTTTTTT. The chain links TRBV7-9 to TRBJ2-2; 8 nucleotides agree with TRBD2. The CDR3 has 16 residues. Germline V gene data show CDR1 as SEHNR and CDR2 as FQNEAQ (reference sequence). V was pared by 3 bases and J by 3 bases, with 6 bases of the junction left unmatched.

V is TRBV6-1 and J is TRBJ2-4; D is uncertain. From germline, CDR1 is MNHNS and CDR2 SASEGT. Deletions cut 2 bases from V and 8 bases from J, with 10 bases between. CDR3 length equals 13 residues. CDR3 residues: CASSELNIDIQYF. The CDR3 DNA follows: TGTGCCAGCAGTGAACTTAATATAGACATTCAGTACTTC.

The chain recombines TRBV11-2 with TRBJ2-2; weak D call: TRBD2 (6 bases). Germline V gene lookup returns CDR1 SGHAT and CDR2 FQNNGV. This CDR3 spans 12 amino acids. Between the trimmed V and J ends, which lost 5 bases and 9 bases, there was a span of 10 bases. The CDR3 sequence is CASSQEGRELFF. CDR3 nucleotide sequence: TGTGCCAGCAGCCAGGAGGGCCGGGAGCTGTTTTTT.

This clonotype was found a few times. The chain uses TRBV5-6 and TRBJ2-3; possibly TRBD2 for D (6 bases). CDR1 SGHDT and CDR2 YYEEEE come from the germline V gene. The CDR3 contains 15 residues. Deletions cut 4 bases from V and 2 bases from J, with 14 bases between. CDR3 sequence: CASSRRRVLTDTQYF. The CDR3 bases are TGTGCCAGCAGCCGGCGGAGGGTCCTCACAGATACGCAGTATTTT.

This clonotype was counted only a few times. The chain recombines TRBV20-1 with TRBJ2-5, with 13 bases lining up with TRBD2. The CDR3 loop spans 14 amino acids. Germline values: CDR1 DFQATT, CDR2 SNEGSKA (reference sequence). With 4 bases clipped from V and 10 bases from J, the junction kept 9 bases outside the gene matches. DNA for the CDR3: TGCAGTGCTACGACTAGCGGGGGGCCGGGCGGCCAGTACTTC. Its translation: CSATTSGGPGGQYF.

The chain combines TRBV7-2 with TRBJ1-4; the D gene is possibly TRBD1 (6 bases). The V and J ends lost 3 bases and 7 bases respectively, with 15 bases between them. The CDR3 runs 15 residues. Per the germline V gene, CDR1 is SGHTA and CDR2 is FQGNSA. The CDR3 is CASSFGGLGREKLFF. Here the CDR3 DNA reads TGTGCCAGCAGCTTTGGGGGGCTCGGGCGTGAAAAACTGTTTTTT.

This clonotype was seen many times. The genes are TRBV29-1 and TRBJ2-5, with D perhaps being TRBD1 or TRBD2 (5 bases each). The CDR3 contains 12 residues. V dropped 7 bases and J dropped 2 bases, with 11 bases sitting between them. Germline values: CDR1 SQVTM, CDR2 ANQGSEA. CDR3 sequence: CSAGTQQETQYF. The CDR3 DNA reads TGCAGCGCTGGGACCCAACAAGAGACCCAGTACTTC.

This clonotype was observed a few times. For the CDR3, the DNA is TGCAGTGTCACGCCCGGACTAGCAAACATTCAGTACTTC. Protein: CSVTPGLANIQYF. This rearrangement joins TRBV20-1 to TRBJ2-4; 8 bases map to TRBD2. The CDR3 extends over 13 amino acids. Losses at the gene ends were 7 bases for V and 6 bases for J; bases not matched to a gene: 8. Germline V CDR1 and CDR2: DFQATT, SNEGSKA (reference sequence).